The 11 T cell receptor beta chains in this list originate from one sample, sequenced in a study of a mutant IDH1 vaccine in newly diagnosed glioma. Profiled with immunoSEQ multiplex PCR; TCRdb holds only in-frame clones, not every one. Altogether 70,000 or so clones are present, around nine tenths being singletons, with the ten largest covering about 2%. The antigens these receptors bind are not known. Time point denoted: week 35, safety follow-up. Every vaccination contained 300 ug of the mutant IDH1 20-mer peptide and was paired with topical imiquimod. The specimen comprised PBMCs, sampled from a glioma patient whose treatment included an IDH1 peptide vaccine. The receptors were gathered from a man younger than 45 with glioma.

CDR3 bases: TGTGCCTGGGGTCGGGGCAGCAGCACTGAAGCTTTCTTT. Protein: CAWGRGSSTEAFF. The chain has TRBV30 and TRBJ1-1; maybe TRBD1 (5 bases). The CDR3 consists of 13 residues. Between the trimmed V and J ends, which lost 5 bases and 4 bases, there was a span of 14 bases. In germline, CDR1 is GTSNPN, CDR2 SVGIG (reference sequence). The full variable domain, with the rest looked up from reference TRBV30 and TRBJ1-1, is SQTIHQWPATLVQPVGSPLSLECTVEGTSNPNLYWYRQAAGRGLQLLFYSVGIGQISSEVPQNLSASRPQDRQFILSSKKLLLSDSGFYLCAWGRGSSTEAFFGQGTRLTVV.

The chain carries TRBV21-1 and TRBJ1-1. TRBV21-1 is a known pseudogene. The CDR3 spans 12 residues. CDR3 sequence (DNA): TGTGCCAGCAGCAAAGGCTACCCCAAAGCTTTCTTT. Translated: CASSKGYPKAFF.

As DNA, the CDR3 is TGTGCCAGCAGCGTAGAAGGCGGGGGGTCTTACACAGATACGCAGTATTTT. Residues: CASSVEGGGSYTDTQYF. The chain recombines TRBV9 with TRBJ2-3; 8 nucleotides match TRBD2. V dropped 0 bases and J dropped 2; count of bases not matched to a gene: 8. The CDR3 extends over 17 amino acids. In germline, CDR1 is SGDLS, CDR2 YYNGEE.

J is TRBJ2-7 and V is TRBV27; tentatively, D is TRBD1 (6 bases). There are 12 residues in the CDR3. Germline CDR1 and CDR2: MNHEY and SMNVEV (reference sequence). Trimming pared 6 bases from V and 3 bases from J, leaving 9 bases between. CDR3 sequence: CASRDRYYEQYF. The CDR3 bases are TGTGCCAGCAGGGACAGATACTACGAGCAGTACTTC.

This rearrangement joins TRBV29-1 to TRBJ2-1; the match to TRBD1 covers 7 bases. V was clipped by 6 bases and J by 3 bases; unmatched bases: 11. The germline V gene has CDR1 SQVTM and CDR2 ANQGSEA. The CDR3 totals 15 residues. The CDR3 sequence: CSVPEPPGGYNEQFF. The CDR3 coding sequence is TGCAGCGTGCCTGAGCCCCCAGGGGGCTACAATGAGCAGTTCTTC.

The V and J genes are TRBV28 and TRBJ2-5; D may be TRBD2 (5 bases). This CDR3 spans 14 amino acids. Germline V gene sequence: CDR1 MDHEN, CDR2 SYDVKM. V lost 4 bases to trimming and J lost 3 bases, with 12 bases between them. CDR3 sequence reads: CASSWSGRKETQYF. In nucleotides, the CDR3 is TGTGCCAGCAGTTGGAGCGGACGGAAAGAGACCCAGTACTTC.

CDR3 in DNA: TGCGCCAGCAGCCGGACCTTCGGCGGGAGGGCCGGGGAGCAGTACTTC. Translation gives CASSRTFGGRAGEQYF. The chain joins TRBV4-1 to TRBJ2-5, with 9 bases that match TRBD2. The CDR3 runs 16 residues. J was trimmed by 11 bases and V by 4 bases; bases with no gene match: 17. CDR1 MGHRA and CDR2 YSYEKL come from the germline V gene.

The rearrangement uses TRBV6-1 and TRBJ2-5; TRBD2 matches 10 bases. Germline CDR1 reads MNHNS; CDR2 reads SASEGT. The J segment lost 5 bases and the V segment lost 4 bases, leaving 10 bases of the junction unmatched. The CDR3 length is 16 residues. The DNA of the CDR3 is TGTGCCAGCAGTGCACAGCGGGAGGGCCCTATGGAGACCCAGTACTTC. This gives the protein CASSAQREGPMETQYF.

For the CDR3, the DNA is TGTGCCAGCAGTTTACAGGGGGCACTGAGCTCCTACGAGCAGTACTTC. It translates to CASSLQGALSSYEQYF. The rearrangement links TRBV28 to TRBJ2-7, with 8 positions matching TRBD1. CDR3 length: 16 residues. Germline V gene sequence: CDR1 MDHEN, CDR2 SYDVKM. Trimming took 2 bases from V and 0 from J; bases not matched to a gene: 6.

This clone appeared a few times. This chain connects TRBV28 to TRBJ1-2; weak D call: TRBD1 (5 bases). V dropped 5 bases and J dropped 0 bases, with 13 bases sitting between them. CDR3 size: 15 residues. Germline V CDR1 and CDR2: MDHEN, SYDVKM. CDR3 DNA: TGTGCCAGCAGTAGGGGAGACGCCTCTAACTATGGCTACACCTTC. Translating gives CASSRGDASNYGYTF.

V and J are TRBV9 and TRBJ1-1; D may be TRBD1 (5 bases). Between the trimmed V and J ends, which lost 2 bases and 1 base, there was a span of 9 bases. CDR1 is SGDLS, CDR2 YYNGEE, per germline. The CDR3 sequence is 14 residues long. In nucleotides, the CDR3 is TGTGCCAGCAGCGTTACAGGTTGGAACACTGAAGCTTTCTTT. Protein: CASSVTGWNTEAFF.